Sequencing of this TCR beta chain was carried out in a study of beta chain features in type 1 diabetes. Study information: Healthy donors and patients showed comparable age, gender and cell yields. General study results and limits: Patients with Type 1 diabetes showed moderately but significantly shorter TCRB CDR3s in all four CD4+ subsets. For type 1 diabetes patients, VDJ junctions showed fewer insertions and more deletions. In patients and controls equally, PCR might favor templates that are shorter.

Details on this clone: Its matching antigen is unknown.

V lost 6 bases, J lost 8 bases, and 17 bases stayed unmatched. The CDR3 length is 17 residues. The germline V gene encodes CDR1 LGHNA and CDR2 YSLEER. CD45RO/CCR7/CD25/CD127/CD95/CD27 staining was used to isolate CD4+ naive, central memory, regulatory and stem cell-like memory cells by sorting. cDNA synthesis used the whole RNA isolate, giving expressed TCRB sequences. This table comes from immunoSEQ multiplex PCR, and its TCRdb copy is limited to in-frame clones, with some not included. This table holds around 360,000 clones, around 12% found once. The rearrangement joins TRBV4-3 to TRBJ2-1; 9 positions match TRBD2. The sequenced sample was naive CD4+ T cells from blood. This receptor was obtained from a woman between 18 and 29 years old with type 1 diabetes. The CDR3 bases are TGCGCCAGCAGGGGCGGCGTTAGGGCGGGGGGGACCCATGAGCAGTTCTTC. Translation gives CASRGGVRAGGTHEQFF.